Reported below is one T cell receptor beta chain. What it binds is unknown. The sample belongs to a study of cytomegalovirus exposure and HLA in healthy donors. Study findings and constraints: The study recorded 150 to 200 TCR beta chains that were cytomegalovirus-associated. Prior analysis indicated that the majority of TCR beta V segments exhibited productivity approximately 87% or approximately 30% of the time. TCR beta sequences reportedly predicted most subjects' HLA-A and HLA-B alleles accurately. The majority of TCR sequences were rare, yet some public TCRs appeared in many donors.

The CDR3 loop spans 15 amino acids. CDR1 and CDR2 (germline): SGDLS, YYNGEE. Trimming took off 3 bases at V and 0 bases at J, with 11 bases between the two ends. The PCR contained 60 Vbeta and 13 Jbeta primers. Produced via immunoSEQ multiplex PCR; TCRdb's table is partial and in-frame only. The table has approximately 130,000 clones, approximately 80% seen once; the top ten hold around 2%. Sample: PBMCs. The source of this sequence is a man between 18 and 35 years old in good health and CMV-seronegative. This chain uses TRBV9 with TRBJ2-3, with D hard to call. The CDR3 DNA sequence: TGTGCCAGCAGCGAGACTTCTACTAGCACAGATACGCAGTATTTT. The encoded protein is CASSETSTSTDTQYF.